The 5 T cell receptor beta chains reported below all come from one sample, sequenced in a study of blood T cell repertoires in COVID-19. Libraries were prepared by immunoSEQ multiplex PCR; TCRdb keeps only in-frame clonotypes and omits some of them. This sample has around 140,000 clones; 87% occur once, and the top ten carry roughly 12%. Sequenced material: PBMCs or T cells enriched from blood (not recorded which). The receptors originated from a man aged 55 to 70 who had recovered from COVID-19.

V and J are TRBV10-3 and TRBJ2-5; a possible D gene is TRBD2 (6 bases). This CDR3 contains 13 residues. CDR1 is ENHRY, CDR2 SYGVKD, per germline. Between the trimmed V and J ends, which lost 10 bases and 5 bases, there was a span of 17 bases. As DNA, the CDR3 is TGTGCCACGAAACGGCGCGGGGCGGAGACCCAGTACTTC. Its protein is CATKRRGAETQYF.

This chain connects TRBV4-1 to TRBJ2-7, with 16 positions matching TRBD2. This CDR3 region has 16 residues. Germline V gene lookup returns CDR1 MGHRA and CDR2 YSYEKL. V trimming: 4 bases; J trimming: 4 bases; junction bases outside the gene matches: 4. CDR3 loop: CASSRGLAGGGYEQYF. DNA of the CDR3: TGCGCCAGCAGCCGGGGACTAGCGGGAGGGGGGTACGAGCAGTACTTC.

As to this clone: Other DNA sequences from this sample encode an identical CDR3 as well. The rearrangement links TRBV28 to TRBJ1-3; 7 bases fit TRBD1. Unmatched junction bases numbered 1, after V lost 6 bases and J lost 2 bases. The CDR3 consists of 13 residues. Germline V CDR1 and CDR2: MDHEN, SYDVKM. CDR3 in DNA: TGTGCCAGCAGAACAGGGGCTGGAAACACCATATATTTT. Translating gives CASRTGAGNTIYF.

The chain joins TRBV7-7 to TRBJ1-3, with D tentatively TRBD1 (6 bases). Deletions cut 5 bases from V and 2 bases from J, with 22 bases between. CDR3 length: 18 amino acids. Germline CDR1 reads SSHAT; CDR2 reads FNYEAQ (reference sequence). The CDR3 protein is CASSPLSRTEQTGNTIYF. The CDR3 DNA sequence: TGTGCCAGCAGCCCTTTGAGTAGGACAGAACAAACTGGAAACACCATATATTTT.

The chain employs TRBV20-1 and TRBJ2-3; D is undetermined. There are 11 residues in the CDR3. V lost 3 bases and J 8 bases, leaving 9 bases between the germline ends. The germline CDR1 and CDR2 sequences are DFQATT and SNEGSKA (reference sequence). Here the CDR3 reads CSASLVGTQYF. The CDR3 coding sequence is TGCAGTGCTAGTCTCGTCGGTACGCAGTATTTT.